These 18 T cell receptor beta chains originate from one sample sequenced in a study of blood T cell repertoires in COVID-19 (dated by TCRdb to between 2020 and 2021). The library was produced with the immunoSEQ multiplex PCR assay. TCRdb's version of the immuneACCESS table is confined to in-frame rearrangements and falls short of the full clone set. An unresolved V gene accounts for under half of the shortfall where checked; the remainder is of unknown origin. Counted in this sample were around 300,000 clones; 88% of them appeared once. In total, the top ten clones hold 1% of the sample. Input material: PBMCs or T cells enriched from blood (not recorded which). The receptors were sampled from a woman aged 30 to 39 who had recovered from COVID-19.

This rearrangement joins TRBV14 to TRBJ2-1, with 7 bases aligning to TRBD2. With V trimmed by 2 bases and J by 4 bases, 8 bases remained unmatched. This CDR3 is 16 amino acids long. Germline V lookup: CDR1 SGHDN, CDR2 FVKESK. The CDR3 bases are TGTGCCAGCAGCCAACGCCGGGGAGGGAGGTACAATGAGCAGTTCTTC. Amino acid sequence: CASSQRRGGRYNEQFF.

The table lists this clone with a few counts. The chain recombines TRBV5-1 with TRBJ1-2, with D hard to call. The length of the CDR3 is 12 residues. The V end was cut by 10 bases, the J end by 6 bases, with 16 bases between. The germline V gene has CDR1 SGHRS and CDR2 YFSETQ. The CDR3 loop is CASRQDRDGYTF. CDR3 sequence (DNA): TGCGCCTCCAGGCAGGATCGTGATGGCTACACCTTC.

The chain couples TRBV2 to TRBJ1-1; weak D call: TRBD1 (6 bases). The CDR3 sequence is 13 residues long. Trimming took 6 bases from V and 5 from J, leaving 13 bases between them. Germline V gene data show CDR1 as SNHLY and CDR2 as FYNNEI. In nucleotides, the CDR3 is TGTGCCAGCAGGACGACAGGACGAACTGAAGCTTTCTTT. Its protein product is CASRTTGRTEAFF.

The rearrangement links TRBV6-5 to TRBJ1-3; no clear D. Trimming cost V 5 bases and J 7 bases, with 15 bases left between them. CDR3 size: 14 residues. Germline lookup yields CDR1 MNHEY and CDR2 SVGAGI. In DNA form, the CDR3 reads TGTGCCAGCAGTCCCTCGGGAGGGCGGAACACCATATATTTT. This sequence encodes CASSPSGGRNTIYF.

The genes are TRBV9 and TRBJ1-3; TRBD1 aligns across 9 bases. Trimming took 3 bases from V and 4 from J; bases not matched to a gene: 5. Looked up from germline, CDR1 is SGDLS and CDR2 is YYNGEE. CDR3 length: 15 amino acids. The CDR3, as DNA: TGTGCCAGCAGCGCCCGAGGGACAGGGGGAAACACCATATATTTT. Its translation is CASSARGTGGNTIYF.

The chain uses TRBV7-8 and TRBJ2-1; D is undetermined. There are 13 residues in the CDR3. V was clipped by 0 bases and J by 9 bases, with 9 bases between them. Germline-derived CDR1 and CDR2 are SGHVS and FQNEAQ. CDR3 bases: TGTGCCAGCAGCTTAGCTGAGTTTGGTGAGCAGTTCTTC. Amino acid sequence: CASSLAEFGEQFF.

This sequence joins TRBV5-1 and TRBJ1-2; TRBD1 is a possible D gene (6 bases). Trimming left V 1 base short and J 0 bases short, with 10 bases between. The CDR3 covers 15 residues. CDR1 is SGHRS and CDR2 is YFSETQ in the germline V gene. DNA of the CDR3: TGCGCCAGCAGCTTGCCGGACAGAACTAACTATGGCTACACCTTC. Its protein is CASSLPDRTNYGYTF.

The CDR3 coding sequence is TGTGCCAGCAGCGGATCGACGGGAACTGGCCAATACGAGCAGTACTTC. It specifies CASSGSTGTGQYEQYF. The chain joins TRBV7-3 to TRBJ2-7, with a possible D match to TRBD2 (5 bases). V was clipped by 5 bases and J by 4 bases, with 21 bases between them. This CDR3 is 16 amino acids long. Germline V lookup: CDR1 SGHTA, CDR2 FQGTGA.

This chain joins TRBV5-5 and TRBJ2-2; 13 bases are a match to TRBD2. Germline CDR1 reads SGHKS; CDR2 reads YYEKEE (reference sequence). The CDR3 sequence is 16 residues long. V lost 5 bases to trimming and J lost 3 bases; unmatched junction nucleotides: 4. The CDR3 bases are TGTGCCAGCAGTTTTACTAGCGGGAGGGACACCGGGGAGCTGTTTTTT. This encodes CASSFTSGRDTGELFF. The variable domain in full, with the rest retrieved from reference TRBV5-5 and TRBJ2-2, is DAGVTQSPTHLIKTRGQQVTLRCSPISGHKSVSWYQQVLGQGPQFIFQYYEKEERGRGNFPDRFSARQFPNYSSELNVNALLLGDSALYLCASSFTSGRDTGELFFGEGSRLTVL.

V and J are TRBV30 and TRBJ1-2; the match to TRBD1 covers 8 bases. CDR1 and CDR2 (germline): GTSNPN, SVGIG (reference sequence). The CDR3 runs to 15 residues. J gave up 4 bases and V 6 bases, and 13 bases lay outside the gene matches. CDR3 DNA sequence: TGTGCCTGCAAAAACCCCAGGCAGGGGGCCTATGGCTACACCTTC. Its protein product is CACKNPRQGAYGYTF.

This clone turned up a few times. The V call is TRBV28, the J call TRBJ1-4, with D possibly being TRBD1 (5 bases). The V gene lost 4 bases and the J gene lost 0 bases, with 9 bases spanning the gap. The length of the CDR3 is 15 residues. CDR1 and CDR2 from the germline V gene are MDHEN and SYDVKM. CDR3 DNA sequence: TGTGCCAGCAGTTCCCAGGGTACAACTAATGAAAAACTGTTTTTT. Amino acids: CASSSQGTTNEKLFF.

The chain couples TRBV9 to TRBJ1-5; possible D gene TRBD1, 5 bases. CDR3 length: 17 residues. Germline assignment: CDR1 SGDLS and CDR2 YYNGEE. The V and J ends lost 0 bases and 1 base respectively, with 14 bases between them. CDR3 loop: CASSVGIDSKSNQPQHF. The CDR3 nucleotides are TGTGCCAGCAGCGTAGGAATCGACAGCAAAAGCAATCAGCCCCAGCATTTT.

This rearrangement joins TRBV28 to TRBJ1-6; D might be TRBD1 (5 bases). V lost 10 bases to trimming and J lost 10 bases, with 14 bases between them. Germline CDR1 MDHEN, CDR2 SYDVKM. The CDR3 runs to 12 residues. The chain's CDR3 is CATRGVGSPLHF. CDR3 nucleotide sequence: TGTGCCACGCGGGGGGTTGGATCACCCCTCCACTTT.

The chain carries TRBV27 and TRBJ1-3; the D gene is possibly TRBD1 (5 bases). Trimming shortened V by 5 bases and J by 4 bases, and 18 bases separated the two germline ends. This CDR3 has 16 residues. Germline V gene sequence: CDR1 MNHEY, CDR2 SMNVEV (reference sequence). CDR3 in amino acids: CASSPSVQGSGNTIYF. The CDR3 coding sequence is TGTGCCAGCAGTCCATCAGTCCAGGGATCCGGAAACACCATATATTTT.

This chain connects TRBV25-1 to TRBJ2-5; 7 bases match TRBD2. CDR1 is MGHDK and CDR2 is SYGVNS in the germline V gene. This CDR3 is 13 amino acids long. J lost 4 bases, V lost 6 bases, and 5 bases had no gene match. CDR3 sequence reads: CASRGTGGETQYF. DNA for the CDR3: TGTGCCAGCAGGGGGACGGGGGGAGAGACCCAGTACTTC.

CDR3: CASSPGQSTYRGGTQYF. CDR3 nucleotides: TGTGCCAGCAGTCCCGGACAGAGTACTTACCGAGGGGGGACCCAGTACTTC. The chain is built from TRBV28 and TRBJ2-5; possibly TRBD1 for D (6 bases). CDR1 MDHEN and CDR2 SYDVKM come from the germline V gene. The CDR3 extends over 17 amino acids. Trimming removed 5 bases at V and 7 bases at J, with 26 bases between.

This rearrangement joins TRBV27 to TRBJ1-2; D uncertain. V shed 3 bases and J shed 1 base, with 6 bases lying between them. From germline, CDR1 is MNHEY and CDR2 SMNVEV (reference sequence). This CDR3 contains 13 residues. CDR3 loop: CASSFGLNYGYTF. CDR3 sequence (DNA): TGTGCCAGCAGTTTCGGACTTAACTATGGCTACACCTTC.

V is TRBV9 and J is TRBJ1-3, with D tentatively TRBD1 (6 bases). Trimming shortened V by 0 bases and J by 1 base, and 8 bases separated the two germline ends. CDR1 and CDR2 from the germline V gene are SGDLS and YYNGEE. This CDR3 has 15 residues. The CDR3 here is CASSVEGGSGNTIYF. The CDR3 DNA sequence: TGTGCCAGCAGCGTAGAAGGGGGTTCTGGAAACACCATATATTTT.